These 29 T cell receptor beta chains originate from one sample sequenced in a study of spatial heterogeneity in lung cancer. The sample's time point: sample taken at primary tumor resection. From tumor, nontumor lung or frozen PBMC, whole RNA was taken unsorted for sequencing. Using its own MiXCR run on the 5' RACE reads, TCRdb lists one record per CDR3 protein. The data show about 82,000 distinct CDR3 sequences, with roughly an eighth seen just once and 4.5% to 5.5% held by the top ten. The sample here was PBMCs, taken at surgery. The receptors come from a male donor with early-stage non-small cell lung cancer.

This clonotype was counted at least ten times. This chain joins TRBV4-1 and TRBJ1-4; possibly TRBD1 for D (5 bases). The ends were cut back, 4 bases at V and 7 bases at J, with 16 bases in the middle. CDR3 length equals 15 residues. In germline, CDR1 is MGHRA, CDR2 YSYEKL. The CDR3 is CASSPGEAGGEKLFF. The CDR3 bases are TGCGCCAGCAGCCCTGGAGAGGCGGGGGGTGAAAAACTGTTTTTT.

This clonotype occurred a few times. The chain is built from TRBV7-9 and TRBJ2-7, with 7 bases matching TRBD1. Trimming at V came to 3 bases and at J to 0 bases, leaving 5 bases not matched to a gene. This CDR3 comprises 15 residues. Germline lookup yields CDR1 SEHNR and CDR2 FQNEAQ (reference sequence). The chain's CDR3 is CASSFLQGSSYEQYF. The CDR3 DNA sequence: TGTGCCAGCAGCTTCTTACAGGGGAGCTCCTACGAGCAGTACTTC.

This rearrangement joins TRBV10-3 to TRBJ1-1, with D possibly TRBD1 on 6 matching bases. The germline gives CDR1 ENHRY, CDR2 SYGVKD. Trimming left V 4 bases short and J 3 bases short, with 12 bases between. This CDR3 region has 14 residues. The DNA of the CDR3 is TGTGCCATCAGTGGGGGGGGGGCGGACACTGAAGCTTTCTTT. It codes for CAISGGGADTEAFF.

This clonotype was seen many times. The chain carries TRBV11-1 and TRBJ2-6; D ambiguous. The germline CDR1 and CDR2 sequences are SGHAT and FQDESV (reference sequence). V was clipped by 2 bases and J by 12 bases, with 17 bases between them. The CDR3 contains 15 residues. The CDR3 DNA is TGTGCCAGCAGCTTACGAGGCAGGCCAAATAGCGTCCTGACTTTC. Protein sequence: CASSLRGRPNSVLTF.

CDR3 bases: TGTGCCAGCAGCCAAGGACAGGCGAACACCGGGGAGCTGTTTTTT. Encoded protein: CASSQGQANTGELFF. The chain combines TRBV3-1 with TRBJ2-2; weak D call: TRBD1 (6 bases). The CDR3 has 15 amino acids. V gave up 1 base and J gave up 0 bases, with 6 bases separating them. Germline assignment: CDR1 LGHDT and CDR2 YNNKEL (reference sequence).

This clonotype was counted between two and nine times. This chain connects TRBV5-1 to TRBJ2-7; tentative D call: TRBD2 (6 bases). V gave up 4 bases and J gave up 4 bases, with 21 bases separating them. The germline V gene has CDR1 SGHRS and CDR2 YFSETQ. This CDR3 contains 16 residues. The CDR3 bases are TGCGCCAGCAGCATACCGGGAGACAGAGTAACATACGAGCAGTACTTC. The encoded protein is CASSIPGDRVTYEQYF.

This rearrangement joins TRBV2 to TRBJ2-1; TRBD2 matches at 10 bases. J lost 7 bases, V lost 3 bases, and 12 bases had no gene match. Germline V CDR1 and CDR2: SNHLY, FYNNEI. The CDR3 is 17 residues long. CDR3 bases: TGTGCCAGCAGTGAGAGGGTAGCGGGAGGTCCTTGGAATGAGCAGTTCTTC. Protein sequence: CASSERVAGGPWNEQFF.

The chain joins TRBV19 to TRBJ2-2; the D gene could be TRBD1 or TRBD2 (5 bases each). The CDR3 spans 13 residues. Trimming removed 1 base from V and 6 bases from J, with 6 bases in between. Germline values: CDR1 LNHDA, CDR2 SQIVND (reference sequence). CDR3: CASSIGGAGELFF. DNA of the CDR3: TGTGCCAGTAGTATAGGAGGGGCCGGGGAGCTGTTTTTT.

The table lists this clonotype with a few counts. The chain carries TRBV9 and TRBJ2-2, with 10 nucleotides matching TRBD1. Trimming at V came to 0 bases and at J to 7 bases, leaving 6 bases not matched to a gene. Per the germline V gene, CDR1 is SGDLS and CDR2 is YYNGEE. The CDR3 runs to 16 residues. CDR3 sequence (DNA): TGTGCCAGCAGCGTAGGAGCGACAGGGGGCTTCGGGGAGCTGTTTTTT. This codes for CASSVGATGGFGELFF.

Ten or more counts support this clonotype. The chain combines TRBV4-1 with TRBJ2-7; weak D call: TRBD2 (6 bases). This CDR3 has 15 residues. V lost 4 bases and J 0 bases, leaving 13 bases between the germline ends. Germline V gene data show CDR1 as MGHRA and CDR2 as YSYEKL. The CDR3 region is CASSPLQTSSYEQYF. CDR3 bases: TGCGCCAGCAGCCCCCTTCAGACTAGCTCCTACGAGCAGTACTTC.

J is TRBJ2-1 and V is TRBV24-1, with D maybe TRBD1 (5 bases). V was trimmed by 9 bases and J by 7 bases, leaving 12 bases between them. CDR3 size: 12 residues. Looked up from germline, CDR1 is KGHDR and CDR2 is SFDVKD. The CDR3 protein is CATGIPGNEQFF. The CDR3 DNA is TGTGCCACCGGTATTCCAGGGAATGAGCAGTTCTTC.

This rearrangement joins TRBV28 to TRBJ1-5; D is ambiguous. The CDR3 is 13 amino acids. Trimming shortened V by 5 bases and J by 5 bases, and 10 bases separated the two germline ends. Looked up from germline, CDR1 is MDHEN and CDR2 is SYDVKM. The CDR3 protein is CASSAGLHQPQHF. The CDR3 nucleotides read TGTGCCAGCAGTGCCGGACTGCATCAGCCCCAGCATTTT.

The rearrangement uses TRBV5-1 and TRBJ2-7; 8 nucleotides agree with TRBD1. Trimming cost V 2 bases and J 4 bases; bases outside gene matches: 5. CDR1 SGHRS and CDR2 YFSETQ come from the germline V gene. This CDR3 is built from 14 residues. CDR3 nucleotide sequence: TGCGCCAGCAGCTTTGGCGACAGGGGTTACGAGCAGTACTTC. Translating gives CASSFGDRGYEQYF.

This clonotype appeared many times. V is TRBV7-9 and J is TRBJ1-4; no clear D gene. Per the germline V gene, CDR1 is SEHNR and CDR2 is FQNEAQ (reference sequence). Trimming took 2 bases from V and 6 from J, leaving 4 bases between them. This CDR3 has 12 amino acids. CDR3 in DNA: TGTGCCAGCAGCTTAAACCATGAAAAACTGTTTTTT. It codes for CASSLNHEKLFF. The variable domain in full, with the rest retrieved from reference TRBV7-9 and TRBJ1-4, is DTGVSQNPRHKITKRGQNVTFRCDPISEHNRLYWYRQTLGQGPEFLTYFQNEAQLEKSRLLSDRFSAERPKGSFSTLEIQRTEQGDSAMYLCASSLNHEKLFFGSGTQLSVL.

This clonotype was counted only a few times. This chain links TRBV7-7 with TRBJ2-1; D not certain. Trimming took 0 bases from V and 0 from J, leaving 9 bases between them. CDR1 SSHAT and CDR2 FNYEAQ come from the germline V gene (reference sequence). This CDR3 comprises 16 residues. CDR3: CASSLAGHSSYNEQFF. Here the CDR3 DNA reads TGTGCCAGCAGCTTAGCAGGGCACTCCTCCTACAATGAGCAGTTCTTC.

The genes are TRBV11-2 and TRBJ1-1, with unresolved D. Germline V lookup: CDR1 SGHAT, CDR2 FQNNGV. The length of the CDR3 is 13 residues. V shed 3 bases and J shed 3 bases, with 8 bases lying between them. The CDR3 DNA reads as TGTGCCAGCAGCTTGGAGAAGCACACTGAAGCTTTCTTT. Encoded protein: CASSLEKHTEAFF.

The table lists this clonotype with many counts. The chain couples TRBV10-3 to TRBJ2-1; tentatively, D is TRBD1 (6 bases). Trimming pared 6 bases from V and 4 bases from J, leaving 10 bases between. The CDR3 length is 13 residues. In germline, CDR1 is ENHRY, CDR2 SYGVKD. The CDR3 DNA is TGTGCCATCAGGGATGGACAGTACAATGAGCAGTTCTTC. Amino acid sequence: CAIRDGQYNEQFF.

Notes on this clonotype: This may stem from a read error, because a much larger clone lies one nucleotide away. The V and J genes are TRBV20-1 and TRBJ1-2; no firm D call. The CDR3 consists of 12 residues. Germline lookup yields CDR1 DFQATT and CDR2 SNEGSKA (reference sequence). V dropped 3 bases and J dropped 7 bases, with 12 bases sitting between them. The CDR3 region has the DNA TGCAGTGCTAGCTCTTCTAGGAGTGGCTACACCTTC. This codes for CSASSSRSGYTF.

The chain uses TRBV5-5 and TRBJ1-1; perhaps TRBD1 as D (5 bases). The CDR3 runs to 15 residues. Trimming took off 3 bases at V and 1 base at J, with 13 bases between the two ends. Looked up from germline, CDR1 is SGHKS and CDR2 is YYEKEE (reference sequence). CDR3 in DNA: TGTGCCAGCAGCTGGGCGGGACCCCAGAACACTGAAGCTTTCTTT. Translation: CASSWAGPQNTEAFF.

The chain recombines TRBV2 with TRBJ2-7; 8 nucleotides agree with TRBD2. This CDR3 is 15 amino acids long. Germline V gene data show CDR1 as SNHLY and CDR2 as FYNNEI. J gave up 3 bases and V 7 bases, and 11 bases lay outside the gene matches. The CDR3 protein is CASTLAGGLNYEQYF. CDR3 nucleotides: TGTGCCAGCACGCTAGCGGGCGGGCTAAACTACGAGCAGTACTTC.

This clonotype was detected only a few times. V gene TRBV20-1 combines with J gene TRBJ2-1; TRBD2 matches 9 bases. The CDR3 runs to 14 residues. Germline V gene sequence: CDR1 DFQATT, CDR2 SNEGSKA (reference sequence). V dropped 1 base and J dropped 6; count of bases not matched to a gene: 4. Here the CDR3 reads CSARASTSGNEQFF. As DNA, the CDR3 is TGCAGTGCTAGAGCTTCGACTAGCGGCAATGAGCAGTTCTTC.

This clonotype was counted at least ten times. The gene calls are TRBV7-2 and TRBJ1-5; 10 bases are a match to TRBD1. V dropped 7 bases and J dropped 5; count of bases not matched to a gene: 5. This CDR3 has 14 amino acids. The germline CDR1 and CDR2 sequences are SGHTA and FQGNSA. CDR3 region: CASTTGTGDQPQHF. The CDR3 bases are TGTGCCAGCACTACCGGGACAGGGGATCAGCCCCAGCATTTT.

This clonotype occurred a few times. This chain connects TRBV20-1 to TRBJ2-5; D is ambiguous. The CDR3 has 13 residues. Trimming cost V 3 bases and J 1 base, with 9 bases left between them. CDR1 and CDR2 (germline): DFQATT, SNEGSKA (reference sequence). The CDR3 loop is CSASGTLQETQYF. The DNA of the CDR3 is TGCAGTGCTAGCGGAACCCTCCAAGAGACCCAGTACTTC.

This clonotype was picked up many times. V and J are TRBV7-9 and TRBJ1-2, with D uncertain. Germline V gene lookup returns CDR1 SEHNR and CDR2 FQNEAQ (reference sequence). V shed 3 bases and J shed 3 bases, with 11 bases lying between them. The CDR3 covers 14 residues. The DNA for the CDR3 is TGTGCCAGCAGCTTCGAGACTACGGACTATGGCTACACCTTC. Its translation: CASSFETTDYGYTF.

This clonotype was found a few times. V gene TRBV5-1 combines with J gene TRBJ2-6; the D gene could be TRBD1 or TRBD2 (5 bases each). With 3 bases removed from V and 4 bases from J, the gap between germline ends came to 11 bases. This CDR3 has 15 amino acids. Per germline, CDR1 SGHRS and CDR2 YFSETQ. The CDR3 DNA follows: TGCGCCAGCAGCTCGTCAGGGACGGGGGCCAACGTCCTGACTTTC. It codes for CASSSSGTGANVLTF.

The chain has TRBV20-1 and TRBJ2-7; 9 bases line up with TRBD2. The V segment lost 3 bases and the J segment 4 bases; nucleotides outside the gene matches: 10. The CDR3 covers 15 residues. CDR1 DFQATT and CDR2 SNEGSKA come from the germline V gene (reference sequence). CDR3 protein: CSASPIAGALYEQYF. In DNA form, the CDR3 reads TGCAGTGCTAGTCCGATAGCGGGAGCTTTATACGAGCAGTACTTC.

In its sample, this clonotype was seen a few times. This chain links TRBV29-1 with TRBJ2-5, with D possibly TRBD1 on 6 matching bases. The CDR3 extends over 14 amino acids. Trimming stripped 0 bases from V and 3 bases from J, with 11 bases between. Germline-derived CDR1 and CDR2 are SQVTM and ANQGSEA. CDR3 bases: TGCAGCGTTGAAGATGGTGCAGGGGAAGAGACCCAGTACTTC. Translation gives CSVEDGAGEETQYF.

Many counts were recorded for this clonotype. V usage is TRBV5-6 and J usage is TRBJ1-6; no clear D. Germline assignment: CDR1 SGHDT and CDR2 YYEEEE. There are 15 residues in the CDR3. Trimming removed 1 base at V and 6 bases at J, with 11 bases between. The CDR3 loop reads CASSLRPLSNSPLHF. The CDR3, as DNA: TGTGCCAGCAGCTTGCGGCCGCTGAGTAATTCACCCCTCCACTTT. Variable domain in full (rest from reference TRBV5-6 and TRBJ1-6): DAGVTQSPTHLIKTRGQQVTLRCSPKSGHDTVSWYQQALGQGPQFIFQYYEEEERQRGNFPDRFSGHQFPNYSSELNVNALLLGDSALYLCASSLRPLSNSPLHFGNGTRLTVT.

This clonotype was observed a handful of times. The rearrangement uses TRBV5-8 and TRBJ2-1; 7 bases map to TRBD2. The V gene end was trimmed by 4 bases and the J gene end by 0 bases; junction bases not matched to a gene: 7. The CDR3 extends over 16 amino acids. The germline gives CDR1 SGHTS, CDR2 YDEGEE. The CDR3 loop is CASSLTLAVSYNEQFF. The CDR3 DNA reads TGTGCCAGCAGCCTGACGCTAGCGGTCTCCTACAATGAGCAGTTCTTC.